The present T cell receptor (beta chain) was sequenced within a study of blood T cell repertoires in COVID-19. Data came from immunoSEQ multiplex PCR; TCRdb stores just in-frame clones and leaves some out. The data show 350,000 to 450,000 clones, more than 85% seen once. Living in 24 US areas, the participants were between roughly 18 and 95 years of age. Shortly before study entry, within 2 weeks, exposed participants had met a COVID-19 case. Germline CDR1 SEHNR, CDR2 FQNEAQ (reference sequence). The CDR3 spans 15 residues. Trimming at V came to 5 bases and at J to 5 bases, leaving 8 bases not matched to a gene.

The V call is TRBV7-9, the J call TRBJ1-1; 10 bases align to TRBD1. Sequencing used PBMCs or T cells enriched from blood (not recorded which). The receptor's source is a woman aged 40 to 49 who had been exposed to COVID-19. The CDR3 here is CASSLDRGKSTEAFF. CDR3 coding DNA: TGTGCCAGCAGCCTGGACAGGGGGAAATCGACTGAAGCTTTCTTT.